This T cell receptor (beta chain) was recovered during a study of blood T cell repertoires in COVID-19. The CDR3 covers 16 residues. V was shortened by 11 bases and J by 0 bases, with 20 bases between the two germline ends. Germline CDR1 LNHDA, CDR2 SQIVND (reference sequence). The authors' processing: For nucleated cells, counts were estimated from reference gene primer amplification. Libraries were prepared by immunoSEQ multiplex PCR; TCRdb keeps only in-frame clonotypes and omits some of them. V and J calls and clone size come straight from that table; D and trimming were deduced from the DNA. The sample lists 310,000 or so clones, approximately 83% seen once, with roughly 2.1% in the top ten.

The origin of this receptor is a woman aged 30 to 39 who had recovered from COVID-19. The sequencing input was peripheral blood. The V call is TRBV19, the J call TRBJ1-3, with D maybe TRBD1 (5 bases). For the CDR3, the DNA is TGTGCCCGCCAAAAGCCGGACACATTCTCTGGAAACACCATATATTTT. Protein product: CARQKPDTFSGNTIYF. Using reference TRBV19 and TRBJ1-3 for the parts outside the CDR3, the full variable domain is DGGITQSPKYLFRKEGQNVTLSCEQNLNHDAMYWYRQDPGQGLRLIYYSQIVNDFQKGDIAEGYSVSREKKESFPLTVTSAQKNPTAFYLCARQKPDTFSGNTIYFGEGSWLTVV.